Below, one TCR beta chain is given with its context. This CDR3 comprises 14 residues. Trimming cost V 8 bases and J 3 bases; bases outside gene matches: 4. Germline lookup yields CDR1 LGHDT and CDR2 YNNKEL (reference sequence). Assay: immunoSEQ multiplex PCR; the TCRdb copy retains only in-frame clones and omits some. The table has approximately 14,000 clones, less than 85% seen once. These data originate in a study of T cell responses to AZD1222 COVID-19 vaccine. The sequencing used peripheral blood, collected 28 days after the second AZD1222 dose. The receptor's source is an adult who received the AZD1222 COVID-19 vaccine. The genes are TRBV3-1 (or the pseudogene TRBV3-2) and TRBJ2-2, with 9 nucleotides matching TRBD1. The CDR3 region is CASSDRGYTGELFF. The CDR3 DNA is TGTGCCAGCTCAGACAGGGGGTACACCGGGGAGCTGTTTTTT.